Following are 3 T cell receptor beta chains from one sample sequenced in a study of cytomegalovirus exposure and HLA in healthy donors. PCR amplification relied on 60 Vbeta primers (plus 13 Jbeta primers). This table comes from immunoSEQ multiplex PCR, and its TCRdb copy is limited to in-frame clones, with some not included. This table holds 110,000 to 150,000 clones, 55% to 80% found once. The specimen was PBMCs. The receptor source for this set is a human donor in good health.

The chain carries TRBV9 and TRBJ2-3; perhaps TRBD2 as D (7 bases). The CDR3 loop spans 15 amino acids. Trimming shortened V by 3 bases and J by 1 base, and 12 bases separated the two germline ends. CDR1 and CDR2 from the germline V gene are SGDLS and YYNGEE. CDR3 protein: CASSASGTRTDTQYF. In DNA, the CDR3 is TGTGCCAGCAGCGCCAGCGGGACACGCACAGATACGCAGTATTTT.

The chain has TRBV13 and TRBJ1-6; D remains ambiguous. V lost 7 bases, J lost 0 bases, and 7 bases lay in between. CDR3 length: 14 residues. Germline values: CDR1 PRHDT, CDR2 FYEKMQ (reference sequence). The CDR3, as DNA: TGTGCCAGCAAAATGAGCTCCTATAATTCACCCCTCCACTTT. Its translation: CASKMSSYNSPLHF. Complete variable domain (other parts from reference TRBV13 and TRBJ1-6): AAGVIQSPRHLIKEKRETATLKCYPIPRHDTVYWYQQGPGQDPQFLISFYEKMQSDKGSIPDRFSAQQFSDYHSELNMSSLELGDSALYFCASKMSSYNSPLHFGNGTRLTVT.

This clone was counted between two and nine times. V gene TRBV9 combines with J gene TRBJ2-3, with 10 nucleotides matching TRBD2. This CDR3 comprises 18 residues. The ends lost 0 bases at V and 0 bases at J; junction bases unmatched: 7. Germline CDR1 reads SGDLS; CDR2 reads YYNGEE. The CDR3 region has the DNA TGTGCCAGCAGCGTAGGCCAGCGGGGGGGCCGAAGCACAGATACGCAGTATTTT. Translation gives CASSVGQRGGRSTDTQYF.